These 7 T cell receptor beta chains originate from one sample sequenced in a study of cytomegalovirus exposure and HLA in healthy donors (dated by TCRdb to the late 2010s). Libraries were made using the immunoSEQ multiplex PCR assay. For the multiplex PCR, a mixture combining 60 forward primers for TCR Vbeta segments and 13 reverse primers for TCR Jbeta segments was used. The table was pulled from immuneACCESS by TCRdb, which kept in-frame rearrangements only. Such tables lose some clones; where checked, under half of the loss comes from unresolved V genes, and the rest has no known cause. This sample is represented by around 300,000 clones; roughly 70% of them were singletons. Of the sample, 2% to 2.5% is held by the ten largest clones. Sequenced: PBMCs. These receptor sequences come from a female donor in good health and CMV-seronegative.

The chain is built from TRBV6-6 and TRBJ2-1; D gene ambiguous. This CDR3 region has 14 residues. V dropped 7 bases and J dropped 4 bases, with 14 bases sitting between them. The germline V gene has CDR1 MNHNY and CDR2 SVGAGI (reference sequence). CDR3 sequence: CASKSVPLYNEQFF. CDR3 in DNA: TGTGCCAGCAAGTCTGTTCCCCTATACAATGAGCAGTTCTTC.

This chain uses TRBV10-2 with TRBJ2-3, with D possibly TRBD2 on 5 matching bases. Per germline, CDR1 WSHSY and CDR2 SAAADI. Trimming cost V 7 bases and J 2 bases, with 16 bases left between them. The CDR3 spans 15 residues. The CDR3 is CASTGGAGITDTQYF. The CDR3, as DNA: TGCGCCAGCACTGGAGGTGCAGGTATCACAGATACGCAGTATTTT.

This chain links TRBV4-2 with TRBJ1-2; 7 bases map to TRBD1. CDR3 length: 16 residues. Unmatched junction bases numbered 10, after V lost 1 base and J lost 5 bases. The germline gives CDR1 LGHNA, CDR2 YNFKEQ. CDR3 in amino acids: CASSQVGDGQEYGYTF. The CDR3 DNA is TGTGCCAGCAGCCAAGTGGGAGATGGACAGGAATATGGCTACACCTTC.

The chain couples TRBV11-2 to TRBJ2-5, with D unclear. The V and J ends lost 4 bases and 4 bases respectively, with 10 bases between them. CDR3 size: 13 residues. Germline V gene lookup returns CDR1 SGHAT and CDR2 FQNNGV. CDR3 region: CASSSGRRETQYF. The DNA of the CDR3 is TGTGCCAGCAGCTCCGGAAGGAGAGAGACCCAGTACTTC.

This chain connects TRBV10-3 to TRBJ1-2; 8 bases agree with TRBD1. Germline-derived CDR1 and CDR2 are ENHRY and SYGVKD. The CDR3 extends over 16 amino acids. V lost 0 bases to trimming and J lost 2 bases; unmatched junction nucleotides: 5. The CDR3 sequence: CAISESFTGGNYGYTF. The CDR3 DNA follows: TGTGCCATCAGTGAGTCCTTCACAGGGGGGAACTATGGCTACACCTTC.

The rearrangement uses TRBV5-4 and TRBJ2-3, with D perhaps TRBD2 (5 bases). The CDR3 loop spans 14 amino acids. V was trimmed by 3 bases and J by 3 bases, leaving 11 bases between them. CDR1 SGHNT and CDR2 YYREEE come from the germline V gene (reference sequence). The CDR3 DNA reads TGTGCCAGCAGCTCTATACTAGAAACAGATACGCAGTATTTT. Translating gives CASSSILETDTQYF.

The chain combines TRBV5-8 with TRBJ1-4, with D tentatively TRBD1 (6 bases). Trimming removed 1 base at V and 3 bases at J, with 10 bases between. CDR3 size: 15 residues. Germline values: CDR1 SGHTS, CDR2 YDEGEE. The CDR3 is CASSLPGGPNEKLFF. CDR3 sequence (DNA): TGTGCCAGCAGCTTGCCGGGGGGCCCTAATGAAAAACTGTTTTTT.